A single sample is the source of the 23 T cell receptor beta chains below, sequenced in a study of OX40 agonist ivuxolimab in advanced cancers. Method: immunoSEQ multiplex PCR; TCRdb's copy keeps in-frame clones and lacks some. The sample comprises tens of thousands of clones, about 87% of which are singletons, and approximately 3% rests with the top ten. The specimen was CD4+ or CD8+ T cells sorted from blood, collected in a trial of the OX40 agonist ivuxolimab. Receptors were obtained from an adult with an advanced solid tumor such as melanoma, head and neck, liver or kidney cancer.

This chain joins TRBV7-9 and TRBJ2-2; D gene ambiguous. The CDR3 has 14 amino acids. CDR1 and CDR2 (germline): SEHNR, FQNEAQ (reference sequence). Between the trimmed V and J ends, which lost 1 base and 7 bases, there was a span of 10 bases. The CDR3 sequence is CASSLETPHGELFF. As DNA, the CDR3 is TGTGCCAGCAGCTTAGAAACACCCCACGGGGAGCTGTTTTTT.

V gene TRBV9 combines with J gene TRBJ2-3; 9 bases fit TRBD2. V dropped 2 bases and J dropped 6; count of bases not matched to a gene: 4. CDR3 length: 14 residues. The germline V gene has CDR1 SGDLS and CDR2 YYNGEE. The CDR3 sequence is CASSVIAGADTQYF. The CDR3 bases are TGTGCCAGCAGCGTGATAGCGGGAGCGGATACGCAGTATTTT.

The chain employs TRBV18 and TRBJ1-1, with D maybe TRBD1 (5 bases). Germline V lookup: CDR1 KGHSH, CDR2 LQKENI. V gave up 5 bases and J gave up 4 bases, with 14 bases separating them. This CDR3 spans 14 amino acids. As DNA, the CDR3 is TGTGCCAGCTCATCGGGGGATGTGAGCACTGAAGCTTTCTTT. This gives the protein CASSSGDVSTEAFF.

A single count supports this clone. J is TRBJ1-1 and V is TRBV19; D not resolved. The CDR3 runs to 13 residues. Germline V gene sequence: CDR1 LNHDA, CDR2 SQIVND (reference sequence). Trimming took off 5 bases at V and 5 bases at J, with 12 bases between the two ends. In DNA, the CDR3 is TGTGCCAGTAGTGATTTCCAGTCGACTGAAGCTTTCTTT. It codes for CASSDFQSTEAFF.

This chain links TRBV7-2 with TRBJ2-1; D ambiguous. Per the germline V gene, CDR1 is SGHTA and CDR2 is FQGNSA. The V end lost 5 bases, the J end lost 9 bases, and 20 bases lay between the germline ends. This CDR3 has 15 residues. This CDR3 reads CASSPTSSTWAEQFF. Written as DNA, the CDR3 is TGTGCCAGCAGCCCAACTTCATCGACCTGGGCTGAGCAGTTCTTC.

This chain links TRBV5-6 with TRBJ2-7, with TRBD2 identical over 11 bases. The V gene's germline CDR1 is SGHDT and CDR2 YYEEEE. The junction had 9 bases not matched to a gene; V was cut back by 3 bases and J by 1 base. The CDR3 loop spans 17 amino acids. The CDR3 nucleotides are TGTGCCAGCAGCTATACCGGTAGCGGGAGGGGGTCCTACGAGCAGTACTTC. It is translated as CASSYTGSGRGSYEQYF. The entire variable domain, with the rest obtained from reference TRBV5-6 and TRBJ2-7, is as follows: DAGVTQSPTHLIKTRGQQVTLRCSPKSGHDTVSWYQQALGQGPQFIFQYYEEEERQRGNFPDRFSGHQFPNYSSELNVNALLLGDSALYLCASSYTGSGRGSYEQYFGPGTRLTVT.

The genes are TRBV19 and TRBJ2-2, with D perhaps matching TRBD1 (6 bases). V was pared by 3 bases and J by 4 bases, with 15 bases between. The CDR3 length is 16 residues. CDR1 and CDR2 (germline): LNHDA, SQIVND (reference sequence). The CDR3: CASSIPDSGPTGELFF. CDR3 bases: TGTGCCAGTAGTATTCCGGACAGCGGTCCCACCGGGGAGCTGTTTTTT.

V is TRBV4-2 and J is TRBJ2-6; TRBD2 is a possible D gene (6 bases). The CDR3 covers 21 residues. CDR1 is LGHNA, CDR2 YNFKEQ, per germline. V was trimmed by 4 bases and J by 0 bases, leaving 25 bases between them. The CDR3 DNA sequence: TGTGCCAGCAGCCCCCGGCCCTTTACGCCTAGCGAACTCTCTGGGGCCAACGTCCTGACTTTC. The encoded protein is CASSPRPFTPSELSGANVLTF.

The chain combines TRBV30 with TRBJ1-4; D not resolved. The germline V gene has CDR1 GTSNPN and CDR2 SVGIG (reference sequence). The CDR3 covers 13 residues. V dropped 5 bases and J dropped 3 bases, with 10 bases sitting between them. CDR3 region: CAWGSSANEKLFF. In nucleotides, the CDR3 is TGTGCCTGGGGGAGTTCAGCTAATGAAAAACTGTTTTTT.

This clone showed up just a few times. The chain joins TRBV2 to TRBJ1-5, with 9 nucleotides matching TRBD1. V gave up 6 bases and J gave up 4 bases; unmatched junction bases: 4. Germline loops: CDR1 SNHLY, CDR2 FYNNEI. The CDR3 length is 14 residues. CDR3 DNA: TGTGCCAGCAGGTACAGGGGGCCAAATCAGCCCCAGCATTTT. Translated: CASRYRGPNQPQHF.

This clone was picked up one time. This chain uses TRBV7-6 with TRBJ2-1; no reliable D call. Deletions cut 3 bases from V and 0 bases from J, with 6 bases between. There are 14 residues in the CDR3. Per the germline V gene, CDR1 is SGHVS and CDR2 is FNYEAQ. CDR3 residues: CASSFGPSYNEQFF. The DNA of the CDR3 is TGTGCCAGCAGCTTTGGACCCTCCTACAATGAGCAGTTCTTC.

V and J are TRBV4-1 and TRBJ2-2; tentatively, D is TRBD1 or TRBD2 (7 bases each). The CDR3 length is 17 residues. V gave up 6 bases and J gave up 5 bases, with 22 bases separating them. CDR1 and CDR2 (germline): MGHRA, YSYEKL. CDR3 amino acids: CASSHHGRQGGTGELFF. The CDR3 DNA follows: TGCGCCAGCAGTCACCACGGCCGCCAGGGGGGGACCGGGGAGCTGTTTTTT.

This rearrangement joins TRBV19 to TRBJ2-2, with 16 positions matching TRBD2. With V trimmed by 9 bases and J by 5 bases, 12 bases remained unmatched. The CDR3 has 18 amino acids. Germline-derived CDR1 and CDR2 are LNHDA and SQIVND (reference sequence). Here the CDR3 DNA reads TGTGCCAGCTACACTCCGGGACTAGCGGGAGGGAAAACCGGGGAGCTGTTTTTT. It encodes CASYTPGLAGGKTGELFF.

The rearrangement joins TRBV27 to TRBJ2-6; no definite D call. Germline lookup yields CDR1 MNHEY and CDR2 SMNVEV (reference sequence). CDR3 size: 13 residues. V lost 6 bases to trimming and J lost 0 bases, with 3 bases between them. DNA for the CDR3: TGTGCCAGCAGGGCCTCTGGGGCCAACGTCCTGACTTTC. It is translated as CASRASGANVLTF.

The gene calls are TRBV4-3 and TRBJ2-5, with 10 positions matching TRBD2. In germline, CDR1 is LGHNA, CDR2 YSLEER. V shed 0 bases, J shed 0 bases, and the junction held 7 bases outside the gene matches. CDR3 size: 18 residues. The CDR3 DNA is TGCGCCAGCAGCCAAGAAACACCGGGACTAGCGAACCAAGAGACCCAGTACTTC. Protein sequence: CASSQETPGLANQETQYF.

This sequence joins TRBV7-9 and TRBJ2-7; D is perhaps TRBD1 (6 bases). This CDR3 is built from 12 residues. Trimming stripped 5 bases from V and 5 bases from J, with 10 bases between. Germline V CDR1 and CDR2: SEHNR, FQNEAQ (reference sequence). The DNA for the CDR3 is TGTGCCAGCAGCATACAGGGCAACGAGCAGTACTTC. Translation: CASSIQGNEQYF.

The chain has TRBV7-3 and TRBJ2-1; either TRBD1 or TRBD2 may fit D (5 bases each). The CDR3 covers 15 residues. The germline CDR1 and CDR2 sequences are SGHTA and FQGTGA. V lost 1 base, J lost 3 bases, and 10 bases lay in between. CDR3 in amino acids: CASSLISGGYNEQFF. The CDR3 coding sequence is TGTGCCAGCAGCTTAATAAGTGGGGGCTACAATGAGCAGTTCTTC.

The chain links TRBV11-1 to TRBJ2-1; TRBD1 or TRBD2 may be the D gene (5 bases each). Per the germline V gene, CDR1 is SGHAT and CDR2 is FQDESV (reference sequence). This CDR3 comprises 16 residues. V dropped 1 base and J dropped 4 bases, with 14 bases sitting between them. This chain's CDR3 is CASSLGSGTAYNEQFF. CDR3 bases: TGTGCCAGCAGCTTAGGGTCCGGGACGGCATACAATGAGCAGTTCTTC.

This sequence joins TRBV5-4 and TRBJ2-7, with 8 bases fitting TRBD1. CDR3 length equals 14 residues. Germline CDR1 reads SGHNT; CDR2 reads YYREEE (reference sequence). Trimming at V came to 4 bases and at J to 5 bases, leaving 8 bases not matched to a gene. The CDR3 DNA reads TGTGCCAGCAGCCTTCGGACAGGGCAGGACGAGCAGTACTTC. It yields the protein CASSLRTGQDEQYF.

This chain links TRBV5-1 with TRBJ1-4; D not resolved. Trimming removed 4 bases at V and 3 bases at J, with 16 bases between. This CDR3 is 16 amino acids long. The germline CDR1 and CDR2 sequences are SGHRS and YFSETQ. As DNA, the CDR3 is TGCGCCAGCAGCCCGGGGTCTGGCCCTCCTAATGAAAAACTGTTTTTT. As protein: CASSPGSGPPNEKLFF.

The chain has TRBV19 and TRBJ1-1; D is uncertain. This CDR3 has 15 amino acids. Germline V gene lookup returns CDR1 LNHDA and CDR2 SQIVND (reference sequence). Trimming shortened V by 5 bases and J by 2 bases, and 15 bases separated the two germline ends. Here the CDR3 DNA reads TGTGCCAGTAGTCTTCCCGGCGGAGTTAACACTGAAGCTTTCTTT. Encoded protein: CASSLPGGVNTEAFF. Combining the CDR3 with reference TRBV19 and TRBJ1-1 gives the whole variable domain DGGITQSPKYLFRKEGQNVTLSCEQNLNHDAMYWYRQDPGQGLRLIYYSQIVNDFQKGDIAEGYSVSREKKESFPLTVTSAQKNPTAFYLCASSLPGGVNTEAFFGQGTRLTVV.

The V and J genes are TRBV29-1 and TRBJ2-4; either TRBD1 or TRBD2 may fit D (5 bases each). V was cut by 0 bases and J by 5 bases, with 11 bases left in between. Per germline, CDR1 SQVTM and CDR2 ANQGSEA. CDR3 size: 14 residues. As DNA, the CDR3 is TGCAGCGTTGAAGATTCAGGGACCCAAAACATTCAGTACTTC. This gives the protein CSVEDSGTQNIQYF.

The J gene is TRBJ2-1, the V gene TRBV6-4, with a weak D call TRBD1 (6 bases). Between the trimmed V and J ends, which lost 6 bases and 9 bases, there was a span of 9 bases. The CDR3 contains 11 residues. Germline values: CDR1 MRHNA, CDR2 SNTAGT. This chain's CDR3 is CASSEGVEQFF. In nucleotides, the CDR3 is TGTGCCAGCAGCGAGGGGGTTGAGCAGTTCTTC.